Presented here are 7 T cell receptor beta chains from one specimen sequenced in a study of T-cell memory formation after mild COVID-19 (dated by TCRdb to the early 2020s). Receptor libraries were prepared by 5' RACE. Sequenced using an Illumina NovaSeq 6000. Clones were called with MiXCR by TCRdb after fastp trimmed the public reads at Q25, and only in-frame beta chains were retained. Identical CDR3 protein sequences are pooled into one entry, listed with their most common genes and DNA. This sample is represented by about 340,000 distinct CDR3 sequences; 15% to 20% of them were singletons. The ten largest clonotypes hold about 22% of the sample. Specimen: PBMCs or a T cell subset sorted from them (not recorded which). These receptors came from a man aged 18 to 30 who had mild COVID-19 (a few samples of this study predate the infection). The sample titles of this study are shuffled in the database, so cell type and time point are left out; the donor was told from shared clones.

This clonotype has just one count. The genes are TRBV7-8 and TRBJ1-5; tentative D call: TRBD1 (6 bases). V was clipped by 5 bases and J by 7 bases, with 21 bases between them. This CDR3 spans 16 amino acids. CDR1 and CDR2 (germline): SGHVS, FQNEAQ. The CDR3 DNA sequence: TGTGCCAGCAGCAGCCCGCGGGGGCGAGGATGGCAGCCCCAGCATTTT. This gives the protein CASSSPRGRGWQPQHF. The variable domain in full, with the rest retrieved from reference TRBV7-8 and TRBJ1-5, is GAGVSQSPRYKVAKRGQDVALRCDPISGHVSLFWYQQALGQGPEFLTYFQNEAQLDKSGLPSDRFFAERPEGSVSTLKIQRTQQEDSAVYLCASSSPRGRGWQPQHFGDGTRLSIL.

This sequence joins TRBV6-5 and TRBJ2-1; 9 nucleotides line up with TRBD2. Germline CDR1 reads MNHEY; CDR2 reads SVGAGI. Trimming at V came to 1 base and at J to 2 bases, leaving 3 bases not matched to a gene. The CDR3 length is 16 residues. The CDR3 DNA reads TGTGCCAGCAGTTACTTAGGCGGGGGGGCCTACAATGAGCAGTTCTTC. This gives the protein CASSYLGGGAYNEQFF.

This clonotype was detected a few times. This rearrangement joins TRBV11-2 to TRBJ2-5; TRBD2 is a possible D gene (6 bases). Trimming took off 5 bases at V and 5 bases at J, with 18 bases between the two ends. The CDR3 runs 15 residues. CDR1 is SGHAT, CDR2 FQNNGV, per germline. CDR3 loop: CASSATATRGETQYF. CDR3 bases: TGTGCCAGCAGCGCAACGGCAACCCGGGGGGAGACCCAGTACTTC.

A few counts support this clonotype. This chain connects TRBV30 to TRBJ2-3, with D tentatively TRBD1 (6 bases). The germline gives CDR1 GTSNPN, CDR2 SVGIG (reference sequence). V shed 1 base and J shed 0 bases, with 8 bases lying between them. CDR3 length: 14 amino acids. In nucleotides, the CDR3 is TGTGCCTGGAGTGGAACAGGGAGCACAGATACGCAGTATTTT. Protein sequence: CAWSGTGSTDTQYF. Combining the CDR3 with reference TRBV30 and TRBJ2-3 gives the whole variable domain SQTIHQWPATLVQPVGSPLSLECTVEGTSNPNLYWYRQAAGRGLQLLFYSVGIGQISSEVPQNLSASRPQDRQFILSSKKLLLSDSGFYLCAWSGTGSTDTQYFGPGTRLTVL.

Only a few counts were recorded for this clonotype. The rearrangement joins TRBV15 to TRBJ2-5, with 7 bases that match TRBD2. This CDR3 comprises 16 residues. Germline loops: CDR1 LNHNV, CDR2 YYDKDF (reference sequence). Germline trimming cut 11 bases from V and 0 bases from J; bases unmatched to any gene: 15. The DNA of the CDR3 is TGTGCCCCCATCGGGGTGGCGGGGGAAAACCAAGAGACCCAGTACTTC. It codes for CAPIGVAGENQETQYF.

This clonotype was counted a few times. J is TRBJ2-3 and V is TRBV12-3 or TRBV12-4; 14 bases line up with TRBD2. V gave up 7 bases and J gave up 14 bases; unmatched junction bases: 8. The CDR3 sequence is 13 residues long. The CDR3 is CASTLGGTSGGYF. The CDR3 nucleotides read TGTGCCAGCACCCTAGGGGGGACTAGCGGGGGGTATTTT.

This clonotype has a count of ten or more. DNA for the CDR3: TGTGCCAGCGCGGAGCTCACCGGGGAGCTGTTTTTT. This translates into CASAELTGELFF. The chain couples TRBV2 to TRBJ2-2; D is undetermined. Germline values: CDR1 SNHLY, CDR2 FYNNEI. This CDR3 contains 12 residues. The V and J ends lost 8 bases and 4 bases respectively, with 8 bases between them.